These 5 T cell receptor beta chains originate from one sample sequenced in a study of long-term antiretroviral therapy in people with HIV. Sequencing relied on immunoSEQ assay v3.0, run at survey level. The table came from immunoSEQ multiplex PCR; TCRdb's copy has only in-frame clones and leaves some out. This sample has 20,000 to 25,000 clones, with approximately 80% found just once. Here the sequenced sample was unsorted PBMCs, taken 0.1 years before starting antiretroviral therapy. Source of these receptors: a man aged 35 to 55 with HIV.

The CDR3 loop reads CASSLSGTVKTGELFF. Written as DNA, the CDR3 is TGTGCCAGCTCACTATCCGGGACAGTAAAGACCGGGGAGCTGTTTTTT. The chain combines TRBV18 with TRBJ2-2; 7 bases fit TRBD1. Trimming took 4 bases from V and 5 from J; bases not matched to a gene: 10. This CDR3 comprises 16 residues. Germline CDR1 KGHSH, CDR2 LQKENI.

The chain employs TRBV6-1 and TRBJ2-7, with a tentative D call TRBD1 (6 bases). Trimming shortened V by 3 bases and J by 2 bases, and 11 bases separated the two germline ends. CDR1 MNHNS and CDR2 SASEGT come from the germline V gene. The CDR3 loop spans 14 amino acids. DNA of the CDR3: TGTGCCAGCAGTGACGCAGGGGACACCTACGAGCAGTACTTC. This translates into CASSDAGDTYEQYF.

The rearrangement links TRBV2 to TRBJ2-7; D gene unclear. Per the germline V gene, CDR1 is SNHLY and CDR2 is FYNNEI. Trimming cost V 7 bases and J 3 bases, with 16 bases left between them. The CDR3 runs to 14 residues. DNA of the CDR3: TGTGCCAGCAACGGAAAGGGTTTTGACTACGAGCAGTACTTC. Translating gives CASNGKGFDYEQYF.

The chain is built from TRBV7-9 and TRBJ2-1, with a tentative D call TRBD2 (5 bases). CDR1 and CDR2 (germline): SEHNR, FQNEAQ (reference sequence). The CDR3 length is 14 residues. Trimming removed 2 bases from V and 4 bases from J, with 9 bases in between. The CDR3 region is CASSLFPGYNEQFF. CDR3 nucleotides: TGTGCCAGCAGCTTATTTCCGGGGTACAATGAGCAGTTCTTC.

This clone came up a few times. J is TRBJ2-7 and V is TRBV5-4; TRBD1 matches at 10 bases. From germline, CDR1 is SGHNT and CDR2 YYREEE (reference sequence). The CDR3 totals 14 residues. Trimming cost V 0 bases and J 6 bases; bases outside gene matches: 3. Written as DNA, the CDR3 is TGTGCCAGCAGCTTGGAGGGGACAGGGGTCGAGCAGTACTTC. Translated: CASSLEGTGVEQYF.